One sample yielded the 27 T cell receptor beta chains listed below, sequenced in a study of blood T cell repertoires in COVID-19. Libraries were prepared by immunoSEQ multiplex PCR; TCRdb keeps only in-frame clonotypes and omits some of them. Among 90,000 to 130,000 clones listed, 76% were seen once. Sequencing was done on a sample of peripheral blood. The receptor set was obtained from a woman aged 80 or older with acute or convalescent COVID-19.

The chain recombines TRBV28 with TRBJ2-7, with D perhaps TRBD1 (5 bases). The V end was cut by 2 bases, the J end by 2 bases, with 16 bases between. This CDR3 spans 16 amino acids. Germline loops: CDR1 MDHEN, CDR2 SYDVKM. The CDR3 DNA reads TGTGCCAGCAGTTTACTGAGACAGACGGTTACCTACGAGCAGTACTTC. Translating it yields CASSLLRQTVTYEQYF.

The V and J genes are TRBV7-9 and TRBJ2-7; D possibly corresponds to TRBD2 (6 bases). Germline V lookup: CDR1 SEHNR, CDR2 FQNEAQ (reference sequence). This CDR3 spans 14 amino acids. V was pared by 1 base and J by 4 bases, with 11 bases between. In DNA form, the CDR3 reads TGTGCCAGCAGCTTAGGGATCGGGGGTTACGAGCAGTACTTC. Its protein is CASSLGIGGYEQYF.

This clone was counted between two and nine times. V usage is TRBV2 and J usage is TRBJ2-3; D remains unclear. Germline loops: CDR1 SNHLY, CDR2 FYNNEI. The CDR3 covers 13 residues. Trimming cost V 3 bases and J 1 base, with 5 bases left between them. CDR3 nucleotide sequence: TGTGCCAGCAGTGATAGTGGCACAGATACGCAGTATTTT. It yields the protein CASSDSGTDTQYF.

This sequence joins TRBV18 and TRBJ2-7; 12 nucleotides align to TRBD2. The CDR3 spans 22 residues. J was trimmed by 0 bases and V by 0 bases; bases with no gene match: 18. Germline V gene lookup returns CDR1 KGHSH and CDR2 LQKENI. The CDR3 DNA follows: TGTGCCAGCTCACCACCTCTCGGGACTAGCGGGCCCCTTACCCGAAGCTCCTACGAGCAGTACTTC. Translating gives CASSPPLGTSGPLTRSSYEQYF.

The J gene is TRBJ2-1, the V gene TRBV7-8, with 9 bases lining up with TRBD2. Germline CDR1 and CDR2: SGHVS and FQNEAQ. Trimming at V came to 5 bases and at J to 6 bases, leaving 5 bases not matched to a gene. This CDR3 has 14 residues. DNA for the CDR3: TGTGCCAGCAGCGCGACTAGCGGTTTCAATGAGCAGTTCTTC. Translating it yields CASSATSGFNEQFF.

V is TRBV2 and J is TRBJ2-7; 12 bases are a match to TRBD1. The germline gives CDR1 SNHLY, CDR2 FYNNEI. V was clipped by 7 bases and J by 1 base; unmatched bases: 5. This CDR3 is built from 15 residues. The CDR3 is CASKGTGGWSYEQYF. CDR3 DNA sequence: TGTGCCAGCAAGGGGACAGGGGGCTGGTCCTACGAGCAGTACTTC.

The chain recombines TRBV21-1 with TRBJ1-3; TRBD1 was called by the table and not checked on the DNA. TRBV21-1 is deemed a pseudogene. The CDR3 has 15 residues. CDR3 in DNA: TGTGCCAGCAGCCCAGGGGCAGGGGGTGAGGGCACCATATATTTT. Translating gives CASSPGAGGEGTIYF.

The rearrangement links TRBV2 to TRBJ1-2, with 11 nucleotides matching TRBD1. The CDR3 is 13 amino acids. From germline, CDR1 is SNHLY and CDR2 FYNNEI. The junction had 7 bases not matched to a gene; V was cut back by 6 bases and J by 10 bases. CDR3 DNA sequence: TGTGCCAGCAGACCCGGGACAGGGGGGATCTACACCTTC. It translates to CASRPGTGGIYTF. The full variable domain, rest sourced from reference TRBV2 and TRBJ1-2, is EPEVTQTPSHQVTQMGQEVILRCVPISNHLYFYWYRQILGQKVEFLVSFYNNEISEKSEIFDDQFSVERPDGSNFTLKIRSTKLEDSAMYFCASRPGTGGIYTFGSGTRLTVV.

This clone was counted once. The chain employs TRBV18 and TRBJ1-1; perhaps TRBD1 as D (5 bases). Germline V gene lookup returns CDR1 KGHSH and CDR2 LQKENI. V lost 3 bases and J lost 1, with 9 bases in between. The CDR3 extends over 14 amino acids. The CDR3: CASSPSGPNTEAFF. In nucleotides, the CDR3 is TGTGCCAGCTCACCTTCAGGGCCGAACACTGAAGCTTTCTTT.

V is TRBV28 and J is TRBJ2-1; 8 nucleotides align to TRBD2. This CDR3 is 16 amino acids long. The V and J ends lost 5 bases and 8 bases, in that order; junction bases with no gene match: 14. Per germline, CDR1 MDHEN and CDR2 SYDVKM. In DNA form, the CDR3 reads TGTGCCAGCAGTCAAATAGCGGGAACGGGCCTCGATGAGCAGTTCTTC. Translation gives CASSQIAGTGLDEQFF.

The V gene is TRBV4-3, the J gene TRBJ2-5, with D tentatively TRBD2 (6 bases). From germline, CDR1 is LGHNA and CDR2 YSLEER. With 0 bases removed from V and 6 bases from J, the gap between germline ends came to 17 bases. This CDR3 has 16 residues. The DNA of the CDR3 is TGCGCCAGCAGCCAAGAATGGAGGGACTGGTACAAGACCCAGTACTTC. Translated, it gives CASSQEWRDWYKTQYF.

This chain links TRBV30 with TRBJ2-7; possible D gene TRBD1, 6 bases. Trimming stripped 7 bases from V and 4 bases from J, with 23 bases between. Germline V gene data show CDR1 as GTSNPN and CDR2 as SVGIG (reference sequence). The CDR3 spans 15 residues. The CDR3 is CASVIEGEPPYEQYF. In nucleotides, the CDR3 is TGTGCCTCGGTCATTGAGGGGGAGCCTCCTTACGAGCAGTACTTC.

The DNA of the CDR3 is TGCGCCAGCAGCTTGGCTACCTATGGCTACACCTTC. Residues: CASSLATYGYTF. The chain joins TRBV5-1 to TRBJ1-2; D unresolved. The CDR3 runs to 12 residues. Germline CDR1 and CDR2: SGHRS and YFSETQ. Trimming stripped 0 bases from V and 4 bases from J, with 4 bases between. Drawing the rest from reference TRBV5-1 and TRBJ1-2, the complete variable domain is KAGVTQTPRYLIKTRGQQVTLSCSPISGHRSVSWYQQTPGQGLQFLFEYFSETQRNKGNFPGRFSGRQFSNSRSEMNVSTLELGDSALYLCASSLATYGYTFGSGTRLTVV.

This chain joins TRBV11-2 and TRBJ2-5; 8 positions match TRBD2. CDR3 length: 16 residues. V lost 1 base to trimming and J lost 5 bases; unmatched junction nucleotides: 9. Germline CDR1 reads SGHAT; CDR2 reads FQNNGV. CDR3 residues: CASSLVGGGIWETQYF. The DNA for the CDR3 is TGTGCCAGCAGCTTAGTGGGCGGGGGGATCTGGGAGACCCAGTACTTC.

The sample holds one count of this clone. The chain employs TRBV5-1 and TRBJ1-4, with D tentatively TRBD1 (6 bases). CDR1 is SGHRS, CDR2 YFSETQ, per germline. This CDR3 has 16 amino acids. Trimming removed 6 bases at V and 6 bases at J, with 21 bases between. The CDR3 coding sequence is TGCGCCAGCACTGTGGGGGGGCGTGGATCTGATGAAAAACTGTTTTTT. This codes for CASTVGGRGSDEKLFF.

Details on this clone: One junction end disagrees with the germline gene, perhaps due to a read error. The chain's CDR3 is CASSPSGDGNEQFF. CDR3 coding DNA: TGTGCGAGTAGTCCTAGCGGAGACGGGAATGAGCAGTTCTTC. The chain employs TRBV19 and TRBJ2-1, with TRBD2 matching 7 bases. Germline CDR1 is LNHDA and CDR2 is SQIVND (reference sequence). The CDR3 is 14 residues long.

This clone was observed a few times. The V and J genes are TRBV24-1 and TRBJ2-2; TRBD2 agrees at 12 bases. The germline V gene has CDR1 KGHDR and CDR2 SFDVKD. The CDR3 extends over 15 amino acids. J gave up 8 bases and V 2 bases, and 2 bases lay outside the gene matches. The CDR3 is CATSDSGLAGGELFF. CDR3 bases: TGTGCCACCAGTGATTCGGGACTAGCGGGTGGGGAGCTGTTTTTT.

This clone showed up just once. V is TRBV9 and J is TRBJ2-4; 7 positions match TRBD2. From germline, CDR1 is SGDLS and CDR2 YYNGEE. There are 15 residues in the CDR3. V lost 4 bases, J lost 8 bases, and 12 bases stayed unmatched. The CDR3 DNA is TGTGCCAGCAGCTTACTAGCAGCTCGGGGGGACATTCAGTACTTC. Amino acid sequence: CASSLLAARGDIQYF.

CDR3 residues: CASSPRVQRDNSPLHF. CDR3 DNA sequence: TGTGCCAGCTCACCACGTGTACAGAGAGATAATTCACCCCTCCACTTT. The J gene is TRBJ1-6, the V gene TRBV18; unclear D gene. V was trimmed by 1 base and J by 5 bases, leaving 12 bases between them. The CDR3 consists of 16 residues. Germline CDR1 is KGHSH and CDR2 is LQKENI.

This chain connects TRBV14 to TRBJ1-5; D is ambiguous. CDR1 and CDR2 (germline): SGHDN, FVKESK. CDR3 length: 20 amino acids. Trimming pared 0 bases from V and 0 bases from J, leaving 21 bases between. CDR3 sequence: CASSQEEGTDKAYSNQPQHF. CDR3 DNA sequence: TGTGCCAGCAGCCAAGAAGAAGGAACAGATAAGGCTTATAGCAATCAGCCCCAGCATTTT.

This sequence joins TRBV2 and TRBJ1-6; the D gene is possibly TRBD1 (6 bases). The CDR3 has 15 amino acids. Germline V CDR1 and CDR2: SNHLY, FYNNEI. V dropped 2 bases and J dropped 5 bases, with 10 bases sitting between them. CDR3 sequence: CASSERGRDNSPLHF. The CDR3 coding sequence is TGTGCCAGCAGTGAAAGGGGGAGAGATAATTCACCCCTCCACTTT. Looking up the rest from reference TRBV2 and TRBJ1-6 gives the full variable domain: EPEVTQTPSHQVTQMGQEVILRCVPISNHLYFYWYRQILGQKVEFLVSFYNNEISEKSEIFDDQFSVERPDGSNFTLKIRSTKLEDSAMYFCASSERGRDNSPLHFGNGTRLTVT.

The V call is TRBV7-8, the J call TRBJ2-1; TRBD2 matches at 14 bases. CDR3 length equals 15 residues. The V and J ends lost 5 bases and 6 bases, in that order; junction bases with no gene match: 3. From germline, CDR1 is SGHVS and CDR2 FQNEAQ. The CDR3 region is CASSLGTSGGNEQFF. The CDR3 DNA is TGTGCCAGCAGCCTTGGGACTAGCGGGGGCAATGAGCAGTTCTTC.

The chain is built from TRBV24-1 and TRBJ2-1; 15 nucleotides agree with TRBD2. Trimming removed 3 bases from V and 6 bases from J; junction bases left unmatched: 2. The CDR3 length is 16 residues. The germline CDR1 and CDR2 sequences are KGHDR and SFDVKD. The CDR3 sequence is CATSDPGLAGGNEQFF. The CDR3 bases are TGTGCCACCAGTGATCCGGGACTAGCGGGAGGCAATGAGCAGTTCTTC.

This clone was observed once. The rearrangement links TRBV5-1 to TRBJ1-1; D not resolved. The germline CDR1 and CDR2 sequences are SGHRS and YFSETQ. CDR3 length equals 13 residues. Between the trimmed V and J ends, which lost 4 bases and 4 bases, there was a span of 11 bases. The CDR3 spells CASSPGSGTEAFF. The CDR3 nucleotides read TGCGCCAGCAGCCCCGGGTCGGGCACTGAAGCTTTCTTT.

This sequence joins TRBV19 and TRBJ2-2; 12 bases fit TRBD2. This CDR3 contains 15 residues. Germline CDR1 reads LNHDA; CDR2 reads SQIVND (reference sequence). J was trimmed by 5 bases and V by 10 bases; bases with no gene match: 8. The CDR3 DNA reads TGTGCCACCGGACTAGCGGGACGGTGGACCGGGGAGCTGTTTTTT. Protein sequence: CATGLAGRWTGELFF.

The chain joins TRBV2 to TRBJ1-1; D may be TRBD1 (5 bases). The CDR3 spans 12 residues. CDR1 and CDR2 from the germline V gene are SNHLY and FYNNEI. The V end was cut by 6 bases, the J end by 4 bases, with 9 bases between. The CDR3 loop is CASRGEGTEAFF. Here the CDR3 DNA reads TGTGCCAGCAGGGGGGAGGGCACTGAAGCTTTCTTT.

The CDR3 DNA follows: TGCGCCAGCGGTCAGGCACCACAAGAGACCCAGTACTTC. This gives the protein CASGQAPQETQYF. The chain recombines TRBV5-1 with TRBJ2-5; D ambiguous. Per the germline V gene, CDR1 is SGHRS and CDR2 is YFSETQ. V lost 7 bases and J 2 bases, leaving 12 bases between the germline ends. The CDR3 totals 13 residues.